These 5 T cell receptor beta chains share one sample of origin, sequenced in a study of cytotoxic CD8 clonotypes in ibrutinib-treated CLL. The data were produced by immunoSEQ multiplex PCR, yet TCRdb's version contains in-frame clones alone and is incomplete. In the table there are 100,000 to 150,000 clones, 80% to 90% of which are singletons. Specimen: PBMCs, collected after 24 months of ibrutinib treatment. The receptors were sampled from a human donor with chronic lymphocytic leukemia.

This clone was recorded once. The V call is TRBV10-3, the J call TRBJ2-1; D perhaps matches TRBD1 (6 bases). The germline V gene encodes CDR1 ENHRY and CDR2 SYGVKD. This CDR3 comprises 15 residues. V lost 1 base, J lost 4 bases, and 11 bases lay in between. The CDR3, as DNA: TGTGCCATCAGTGAGTTCCAGGGGACATACAATGAGCAGTTCTTC. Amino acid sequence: CAISEFQGTYNEQFF.

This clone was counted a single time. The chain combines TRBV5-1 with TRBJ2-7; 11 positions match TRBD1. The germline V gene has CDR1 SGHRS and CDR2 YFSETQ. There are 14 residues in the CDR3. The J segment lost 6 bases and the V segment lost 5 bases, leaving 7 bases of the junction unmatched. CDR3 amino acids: CASRLRDRGIEQYF. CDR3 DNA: TGCGCCAGCAGACTCCGGGACAGGGGGATCGAGCAGTACTTC.

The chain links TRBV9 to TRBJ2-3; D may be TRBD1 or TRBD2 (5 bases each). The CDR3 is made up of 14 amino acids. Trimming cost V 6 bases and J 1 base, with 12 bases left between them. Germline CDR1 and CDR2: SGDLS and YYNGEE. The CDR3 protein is CASTRAGRTDTQYF. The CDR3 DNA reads TGTGCCAGCACGCGGGCAGGGCGCACAGATACGCAGTATTTT.

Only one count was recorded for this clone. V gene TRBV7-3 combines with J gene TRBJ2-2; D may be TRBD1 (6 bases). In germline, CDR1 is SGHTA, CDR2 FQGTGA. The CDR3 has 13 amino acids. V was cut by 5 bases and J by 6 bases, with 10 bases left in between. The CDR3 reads CASSEQGPGELFF. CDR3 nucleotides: TGTGCCAGCAGCGAACAGGGTCCCGGGGAGCTGTTTTTT.

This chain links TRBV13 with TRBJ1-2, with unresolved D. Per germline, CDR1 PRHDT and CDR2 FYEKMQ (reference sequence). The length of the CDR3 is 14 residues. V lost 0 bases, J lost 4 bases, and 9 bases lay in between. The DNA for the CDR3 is TGTGCCAGCAGCTTAGGCACAGACTTCTATGGCTACACCTTC. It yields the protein CASSLGTDFYGYTF.